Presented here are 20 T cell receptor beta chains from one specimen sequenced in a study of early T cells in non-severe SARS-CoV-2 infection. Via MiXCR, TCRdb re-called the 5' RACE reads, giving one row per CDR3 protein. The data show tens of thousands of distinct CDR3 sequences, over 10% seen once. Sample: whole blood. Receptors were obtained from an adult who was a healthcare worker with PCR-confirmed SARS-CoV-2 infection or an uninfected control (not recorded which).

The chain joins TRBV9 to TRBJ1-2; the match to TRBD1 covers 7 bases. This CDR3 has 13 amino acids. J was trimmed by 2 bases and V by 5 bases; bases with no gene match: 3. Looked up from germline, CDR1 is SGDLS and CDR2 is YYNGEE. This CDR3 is CASRDRSNYGYTF. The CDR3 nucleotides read TGTGCCAGCAGGGACAGGTCGAACTATGGCTACACCTTC.

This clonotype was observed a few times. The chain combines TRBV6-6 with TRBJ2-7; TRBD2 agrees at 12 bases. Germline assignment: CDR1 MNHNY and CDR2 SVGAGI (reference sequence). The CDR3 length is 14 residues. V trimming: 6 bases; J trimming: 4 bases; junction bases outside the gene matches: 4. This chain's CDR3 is CASRGTSGPYEQYF. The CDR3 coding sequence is TGTGCCAGCAGGGGGACTAGCGGGCCTTACGAGCAGTACTTC.

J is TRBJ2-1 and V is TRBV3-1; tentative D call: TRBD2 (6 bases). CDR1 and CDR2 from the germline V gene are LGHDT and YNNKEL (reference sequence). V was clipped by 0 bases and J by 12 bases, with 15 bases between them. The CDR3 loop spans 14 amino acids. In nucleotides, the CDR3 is TGTGCCAGCAGCCAAGATCCGCGGGGTATGGGGCAGTTCTTC. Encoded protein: CASSQDPRGMGQFF.

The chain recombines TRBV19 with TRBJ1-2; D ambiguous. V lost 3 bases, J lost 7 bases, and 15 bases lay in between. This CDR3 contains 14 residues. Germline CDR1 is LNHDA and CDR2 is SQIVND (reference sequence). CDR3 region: CASSMWQVEGGYTF. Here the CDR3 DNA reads TGTGCCAGTAGTATGTGGCAGGTGGAGGGTGGCTACACCTTC.

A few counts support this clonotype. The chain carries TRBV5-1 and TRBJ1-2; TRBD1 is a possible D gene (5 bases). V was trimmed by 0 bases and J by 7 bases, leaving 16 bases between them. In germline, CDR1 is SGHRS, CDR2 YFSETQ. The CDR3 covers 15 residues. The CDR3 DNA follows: TGCGCCAGCAGCTTGGCCCGGCGAGGGGTAGTTGGCTACACCTTC. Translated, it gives CASSLARRGVVGYTF.

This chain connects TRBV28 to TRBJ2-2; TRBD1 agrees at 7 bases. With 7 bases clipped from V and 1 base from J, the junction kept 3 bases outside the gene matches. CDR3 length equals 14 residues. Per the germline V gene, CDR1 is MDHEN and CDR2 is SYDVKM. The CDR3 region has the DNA TGTGCCAGCACGGACAGGCAGAACACCGGGGAGCTGTTTTTT. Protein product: CASTDRQNTGELFF. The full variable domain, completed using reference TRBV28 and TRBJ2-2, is DVKVTQSSRYLVKRTGEKVFLECVQDMDHENMFWYRQDPGLGLRLIYFSYDVKMKEKGDIPEGYSVSREKKERFSLILESASTNQTSMYLCASTDRQNTGELFFGEGSRLTVL.

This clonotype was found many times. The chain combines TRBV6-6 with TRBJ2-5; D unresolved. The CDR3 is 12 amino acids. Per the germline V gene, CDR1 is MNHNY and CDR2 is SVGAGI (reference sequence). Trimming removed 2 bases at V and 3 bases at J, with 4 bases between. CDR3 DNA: TGTGCCAGCAGTTACAGGGAAGAGACCCAGTACTTC. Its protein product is CASSYREETQYF.

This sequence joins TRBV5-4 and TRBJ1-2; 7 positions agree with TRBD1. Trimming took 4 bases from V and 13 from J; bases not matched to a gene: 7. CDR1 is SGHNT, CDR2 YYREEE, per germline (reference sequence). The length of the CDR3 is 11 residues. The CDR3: CASSQGGLSTF. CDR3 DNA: TGTGCCAGCAGCCAGGGGGGACTAAGCACCTTC.

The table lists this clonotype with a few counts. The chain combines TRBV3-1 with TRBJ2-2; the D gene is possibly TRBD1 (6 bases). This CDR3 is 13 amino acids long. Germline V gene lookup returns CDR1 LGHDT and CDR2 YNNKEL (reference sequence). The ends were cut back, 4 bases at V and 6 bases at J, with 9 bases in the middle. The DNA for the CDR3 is TGTGCCAGCAGCCGCCAGGGGTCCGGGGAGCTGTTTTTT. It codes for CASSRQGSGELFF.

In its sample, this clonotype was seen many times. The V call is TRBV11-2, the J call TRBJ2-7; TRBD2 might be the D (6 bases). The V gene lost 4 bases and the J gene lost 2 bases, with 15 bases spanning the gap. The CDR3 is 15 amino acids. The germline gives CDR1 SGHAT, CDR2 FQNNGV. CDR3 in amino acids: CASSSLPRGTYEQYF. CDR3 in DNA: TGTGCCAGCAGCTCCCTACCCCGCGGGACCTACGAGCAGTACTTC.

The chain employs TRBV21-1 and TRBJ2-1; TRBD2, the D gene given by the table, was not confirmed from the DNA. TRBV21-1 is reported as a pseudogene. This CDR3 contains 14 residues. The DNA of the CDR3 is TGTGCCAGCATGGGCGGGGGGAGGATCAATGAGCAGTTCTTC. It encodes CASMGGGRINEQFF.

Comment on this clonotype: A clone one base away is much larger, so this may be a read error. The CDR3 region is CASDSTGANVLTF. The CDR3 DNA follows: TGTGCCAGCGACAGCACTGGGGCCAACGTCCTGACTTTC. The chain employs TRBV6-1 and TRBJ2-6; perhaps TRBD1 as D (5 bases). Germline CDR1 reads MNHNS; CDR2 reads SASEGT. V was trimmed by 8 bases and J by 2 bases, leaving 7 bases between them. CDR3 length: 13 residues.

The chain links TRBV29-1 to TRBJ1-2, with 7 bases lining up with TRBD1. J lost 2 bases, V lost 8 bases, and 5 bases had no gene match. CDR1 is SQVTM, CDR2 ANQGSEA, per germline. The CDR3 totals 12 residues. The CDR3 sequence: CSFGTANYGYTF. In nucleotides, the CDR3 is TGCAGCTTCGGGACAGCGAACTATGGCTACACCTTC.

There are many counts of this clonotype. The CDR3 loop reads CASSLNGGDQPQHF. CDR3 in DNA: TGTGCCAGCAGTTTAAACGGAGGGGATCAGCCCCAGCATTTT. The rearrangement links TRBV5-5 to TRBJ1-5; tentatively, D is TRBD1 (5 bases). The ends were cut back, 5 bases at V and 5 bases at J, with 14 bases in the middle. CDR1 SGHKS and CDR2 YYEKEE come from the germline V gene (reference sequence). This CDR3 comprises 14 residues. Full variable domain (rest looked up from reference TRBV5-5 and TRBJ1-5): DAGVTQSPTHLIKTRGQQVTLRCSPISGHKSVSWYQQVLGQGPQFIFQYYEKEERGRGNFPDRFSARQFPNYSSELNVNALLLGDSALYLCASSLNGGDQPQHFGDGTRLSIL.

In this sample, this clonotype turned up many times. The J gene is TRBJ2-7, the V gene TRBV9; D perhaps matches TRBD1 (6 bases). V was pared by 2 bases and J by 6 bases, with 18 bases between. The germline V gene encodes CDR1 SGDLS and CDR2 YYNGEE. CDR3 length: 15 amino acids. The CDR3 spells CASSVLSGQVSEQYF. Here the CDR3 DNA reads TGTGCCAGCAGCGTCCTATCGGGACAAGTTAGCGAGCAGTACTTC.

The CDR3 bases are TGTAGCGGGCTAGAGCAGTTCTTC. Amino acids: CSGLEQFF. The chain recombines TRBV6-5 with TRBJ2-1; D possibly corresponds to TRBD2 (6 bases). The CDR3 has 8 residues. Germline CDR1 is MNHEY and CDR2 is SVGAGI.

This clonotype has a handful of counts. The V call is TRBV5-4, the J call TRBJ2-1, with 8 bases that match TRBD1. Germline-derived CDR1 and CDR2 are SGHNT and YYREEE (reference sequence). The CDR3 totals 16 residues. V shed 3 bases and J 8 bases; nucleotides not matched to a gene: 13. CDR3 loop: CASSSKDRVSFDEQFF. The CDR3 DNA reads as TGTGCCAGCAGCTCCAAGGACAGGGTCTCGTTCGATGAGCAGTTCTTC.

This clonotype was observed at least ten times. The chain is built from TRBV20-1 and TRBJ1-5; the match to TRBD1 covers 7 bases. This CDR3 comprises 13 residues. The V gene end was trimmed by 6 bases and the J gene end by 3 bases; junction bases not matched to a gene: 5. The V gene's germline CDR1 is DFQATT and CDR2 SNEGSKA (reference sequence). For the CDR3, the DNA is TGCAGTGCCAGCAGGGGGGACAATCAGCCCCAGCATTTT. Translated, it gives CSASRGDNQPQHF.

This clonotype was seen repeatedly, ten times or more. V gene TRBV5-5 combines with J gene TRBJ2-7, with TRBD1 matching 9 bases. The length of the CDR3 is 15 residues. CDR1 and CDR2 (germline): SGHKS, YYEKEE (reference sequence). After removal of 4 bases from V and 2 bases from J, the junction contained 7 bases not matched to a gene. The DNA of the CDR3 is TGTGCCAGCAGCCTTGGACAGGGGACTACCTACGAGCAGTACTTC. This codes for CASSLGQGTTYEQYF.

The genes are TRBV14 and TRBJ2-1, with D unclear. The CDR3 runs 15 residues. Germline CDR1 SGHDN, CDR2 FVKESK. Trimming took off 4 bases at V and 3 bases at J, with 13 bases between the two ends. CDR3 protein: CASSPIGSSYNEQFF. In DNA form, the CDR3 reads TGTGCCAGCAGCCCAATTGGCAGTAGCTACAATGAGCAGTTCTTC.